The clone carrying this TCR beta chain was seen a few times. Its antigen is still unknown. TCRdb used MiXCR to reprocess the reads, holding one entry per CDR3 protein. Of approximately 500,000 distinct CDR3 sequences listed, about 11% are singletons. The data are from a study of T cell repertoires in cytomegalovirus infection. Study-wide context: It was the public TCR beta signatures that indicated both CMV infection and matching HLA type. Study-wide results and limits: Clonotype analysis showed dominance of the ex vivo response by HLA-C-restricted CMV-specific TCR beta clonotypes.

CDR3 length equals 14 residues. The V gene's germline CDR1 is DFQATT and CDR2 SNEGSKA (reference sequence). The V and J ends lost 3 bases and 5 bases, in that order; junction bases with no gene match: 2. The source material was PBMCs. The V and J genes are TRBV20-1 and TRBJ2-1; TRBD2 matches 12 bases. The clonotype comes from a human donor in good health (CMV status not recorded). Some clones in this sample may be carry-over from other donors' samples. As DNA, the CDR3 is TGCAGTGCTAGCTGGACTAGCGGGAACAATGAGCAGTTCTTC. Translation: CSASWTSGNNEQFF.